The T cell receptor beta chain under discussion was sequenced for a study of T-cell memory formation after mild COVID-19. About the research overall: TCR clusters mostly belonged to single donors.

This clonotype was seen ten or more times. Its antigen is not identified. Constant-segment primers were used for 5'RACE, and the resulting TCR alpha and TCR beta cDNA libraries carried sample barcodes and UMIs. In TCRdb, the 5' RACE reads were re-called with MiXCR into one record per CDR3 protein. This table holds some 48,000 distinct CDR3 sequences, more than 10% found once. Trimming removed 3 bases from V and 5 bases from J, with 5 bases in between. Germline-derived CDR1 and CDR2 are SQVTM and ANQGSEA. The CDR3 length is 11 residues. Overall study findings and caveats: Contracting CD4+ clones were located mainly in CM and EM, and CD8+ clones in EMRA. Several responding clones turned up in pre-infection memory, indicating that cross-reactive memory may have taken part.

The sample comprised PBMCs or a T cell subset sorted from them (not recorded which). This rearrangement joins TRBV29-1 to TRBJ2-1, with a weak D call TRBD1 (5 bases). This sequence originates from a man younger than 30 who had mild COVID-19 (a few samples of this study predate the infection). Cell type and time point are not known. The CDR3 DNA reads TGCAGCGTTGACAGGGACAATGAGCAGTTCTTC. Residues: CSVDRDNEQFF.